Following are 18 T cell receptor beta chains from one sample sequenced in a study of T cells in Graves' hyperthyroidism and ophthalmopathy. Amplification of TCR beta CDR3 regions was performed using RNA transcripts as template. TCR CDR3 regions were first amplified by RT-PCR with HTBI primers. TCRdb re-called the multiplex PCR reads through MiXCR, storing one row per CDR3 protein. The sample includes around 450,000 distinct CDR3 sequences, roughly an eighth of them seen just once. The material sequenced was blood. These receptors were taken from a woman between 18 and 29 years old with Graves' hyperthyroidism.

The rearrangement joins TRBV12-5 to TRBJ2-5, with D perhaps matching TRBD1 or TRBD2 (5 bases each). Germline CDR1 and CDR2: LGHNT and FRNRAP. V lost 8 bases to trimming and J lost 8 bases, with 18 bases between them. The CDR3 has 13 residues. DNA of the CDR3: TGTGCTAGTCAGCAGGGACCCGCCTTTACCCAGTACTTC. It encodes CASQQGPAFTQYF.

This rearrangement joins TRBV20-1 to TRBJ1-2, with TRBD1 as a possible D gene (5 bases). The CDR3 sequence is 16 residues long. V was clipped by 1 base and J by 8 bases, with 23 bases between them. The germline V gene has CDR1 DFQATT and CDR2 SNEGSKA (reference sequence). CDR3 region: CSARVSPGRGRVGYTF. CDR3 nucleotides: TGCAGTGCTAGAGTCTCCCCCGGGAGGGGACGAGTAGGCTACACCTTC.

The genes are TRBV10-3 and TRBJ2-5; tentatively, D is TRBD1 (5 bases). This CDR3 has 14 amino acids. The V gene lost 4 bases and the J gene lost 1 base, with 10 bases spanning the gap. CDR1 and CDR2 from the germline V gene are ENHRY and SYGVKD. For the CDR3, the DNA is TGTGCCATCAGTGCGACAGCCATCCAAGAGACCCAGTACTTC. Translating gives CAISATAIQETQYF.

This clonotype has just a few counts. This chain joins TRBV19 and TRBJ1-1; no reliable D call. In germline, CDR1 is LNHDA, CDR2 SQIVND (reference sequence). Trimming stripped 7 bases from V and 5 bases from J, with 14 bases between. There are 13 residues in the CDR3. The CDR3 protein is CASTQEVGTEAFF. CDR3 bases: TGTGCCAGTACTCAAGAAGTAGGTACTGAAGCTTTCTTT.

Points on this clonotype: The junction shows a germline mismatch at one end, possibly a read error. V gene TRBV2 combines with J gene TRBJ2-7; D not certain. The V gene's germline CDR1 is SNHLY and CDR2 FYNNEI. The CDR3 extends over 13 amino acids. The CDR3 here is CASIEYSSYEQYF. CDR3 in DNA: TGTGCCAGCATTGAATACAGCTCCTACGAGCAGTACTTC.

This clonotype was seen many times. The rearrangement joins TRBV9 to TRBJ1-1; tentatively, D is TRBD1 (5 bases). V was shortened by 3 bases and J by 1 base, with 7 bases between the two germline ends. The CDR3 consists of 13 residues. Germline CDR1 is SGDLS and CDR2 is YYNGEE. CDR3 residues: CASSGTTNTEAFF. DNA for the CDR3: TGTGCCAGCAGCGGGACAACGAACACTGAAGCTTTCTTT.

This clonotype was recorded many times. The chain joins TRBV6-2 or TRBV6-3 to TRBJ2-3; the D gene is possibly TRBD2 (6 bases). There are 14 residues in the CDR3. Trimming removed 6 bases from V and 2 bases from J, with 12 bases in between. In germline, CDR1 is MNHEY, CDR2 SVGEGT. The CDR3 bases are TGTGCCAGCAGGTGGGACTCCATCACAGATACGCAGTATTTT. Protein product: CASRWDSITDTQYF.

Many counts were recorded for this clonotype. The chain links TRBV12-3 or TRBV12-4 to TRBJ1-1; TRBD1 matches at 7 bases. J lost 1 base, V lost 5 bases, and 10 bases had no gene match. The CDR3 has 16 amino acids. CDR3 sequence (DNA): TGTGCCAGCAGTCCCTCATACAGGGGAGGGAACACTGAAGCTTTCTTT. Translation gives CASSPSYRGGNTEAFF.

In its sample, this clonotype was seen many times. The chain joins TRBV7-2 to TRBJ2-2; D may correspond to TRBD1 or TRBD2 (5 bases each). Germline CDR1 reads SGHTA; CDR2 reads FQGNSA. The CDR3 is made up of 16 amino acids. V lost 2 bases, J lost 8 bases, and 18 bases lay in between. CDR3 DNA sequence: TGTGCCAGCAGCTTAATGGGACCCTATAAGGCGGGGGAGCTGTTTTTT. It encodes CASSLMGPYKAGELFF. Full variable domain (rest looked up from reference TRBV7-2 and TRBJ2-2): GAGVSQSPSNKVTEKGKDVELRCDPISGHTALYWYRQSLGQGLEFLIYFQGNSAPDKSGLPSDRFSAERTGGSVSTLTIQRTQQEDSAVYLCASSLMGPYKAGELFFGEGSRLTVL.

In its sample, this clonotype was seen many times. The chain combines TRBV30 with TRBJ1-5; maybe TRBD1 (5 bases). With 0 bases removed from V and 7 bases from J, the gap between germline ends came to 13 bases. CDR1 and CDR2 from the germline V gene are GTSNPN and SVGIG (reference sequence). This CDR3 has 14 amino acids. The CDR3 nucleotides are TGTGCCTGGAGTGTAATGGGGCGTCAGCAGCCCCAGCATTTT. This codes for CAWSVMGRQQPQHF.

This clonotype was counted many times. The CDR3 protein is CASSLFGLSGNTIYF. The CDR3 DNA is TGTGCCAGCAGTTTATTCGGACTCTCTGGAAACACCATATATTTT. This sequence joins TRBV28 and TRBJ1-3; D call uncertain. Trimming removed 1 base at V and 0 bases at J, with 7 bases between. The CDR3 is made up of 15 amino acids. From germline, CDR1 is MDHEN and CDR2 SYDVKM. The full variable domain, with the rest looked up from reference TRBV28 and TRBJ1-3, is DVKVTQSSRYLVKRTGEKVFLECVQDMDHENMFWYRQDPGLGLRLIYFSYDVKMKEKGDIPEGYSVSREKKERFSLILESASTNQTSMYLCASSLFGLSGNTIYFGEGSWLTVV.

This clonotype came up many times. V is TRBV5-5 and J is TRBJ2-3; no firm D call. The CDR3 totals 13 residues. V was clipped by 1 base and J by 4 bases, with 7 bases between them. From germline, CDR1 is SGHKS and CDR2 YYEKEE (reference sequence). CDR3 sequence reads: CASSLQNSDTQYF. As DNA, the CDR3 is TGTGCCAGCAGCTTGCAGAACTCAGATACGCAGTATTTT.

This clonotype has a count of ten or more. The genes are TRBV12-3 or TRBV12-4 and TRBJ1-1; D is ambiguous. This CDR3 contains 12 residues. The V gene lost 1 base and the J gene lost 5 bases, with 5 bases spanning the gap. This CDR3 is CASSLGRTEAFF. Written as DNA, the CDR3 is TGTGCCAGCAGTTTAGGGAGGACTGAAGCTTTCTTT.

The chain has TRBV12-5 and TRBJ1-5; D remains unclear. Trimming removed 0 bases at V and 6 bases at J, with 6 bases between. Germline assignment: CDR1 LGHNT and CDR2 FRNRAP. The CDR3 loop spans 13 amino acids. Here the CDR3 reads CASGLVSGQPQHF. CDR3 bases: TGTGCTAGTGGTTTGGTTTCCGGTCAGCCCCAGCATTTT.

The sample holds many counts of this clonotype. This chain uses TRBV28 with TRBJ2-5; D might be TRBD2 (6 bases). The CDR3 spans 15 residues. The V gene's germline CDR1 is MDHEN and CDR2 SYDVKM. V lost 11 bases to trimming and J lost 2 bases, with 21 bases between them. DNA for the CDR3: TGTGCCGCTTCCGGGCGGGATCGAACTCAAGAGACCCAGTACTTC. It yields the protein CAASGRDRTQETQYF.

Many counts were recorded for this clonotype. The rearrangement joins TRBV4-2 to TRBJ1-4; D remains ambiguous. The CDR3 extends over 14 amino acids. V dropped 0 bases and J dropped 2 bases, with 4 bases sitting between them. CDR1 is LGHNA, CDR2 YNFKEQ, per germline. The CDR3 region is CASSQDTTNEKLFF. The CDR3 coding sequence is TGTGCCAGCAGCCAAGACACTACTAATGAAAAACTGTTTTTT.

In this sample, this clonotype turned up a few times. A much larger clone is a single base away; this may be a read error. This chain uses TRBV13 with TRBJ2-7, with 13 positions matching TRBD2. Germline V gives CDR1 PRHDT, CDR2 FYEKMQ (reference sequence). The CDR3 sequence is 14 residues long. Unmatched junction bases numbered 7, after V lost 7 bases and J lost 7 bases. CDR3 region: CASITSGRAGEQYF. The CDR3 coding sequence is TGTGCCAGCATCACTAGCGGGAGGGCCGGTGAGCAGTACTTC.

This clonotype appeared many times. The rearrangement joins TRBV12-5 to TRBJ1-2, with TRBD1 matching over 8 bases. From germline, CDR1 is LGHNT and CDR2 FRNRAP. After removal of 1 base from V and 6 bases from J, the junction contained 7 bases not matched to a gene. This CDR3 is built from 15 residues. The chain's CDR3 is CASGLDPTGADGYTF. In DNA, the CDR3 is TGTGCTAGTGGTTTGGACCCGACAGGGGCAGATGGCTACACCTTC.